The 15 T cell receptor beta chains below come from one sample, sequenced in a study of neurological immune-mediated disorders. TCRdb independently ran MiXCR on the 5' RACE reads; one entry per CDR3 protein. There are approximately 130,000 distinct CDR3 sequences in the sample; more than 2.5% occur only once, and 1.3% lies in the top ten. Sequencing used PBMCs. These receptors came from a woman younger than 45 with multiple sclerosis.

At least ten counts were recorded for this clonotype. The V gene is TRBV7-2, the J gene TRBJ2-5; 7 nucleotides line up with TRBD2. The CDR3 is 14 amino acids. The ends lost 5 bases at V and 4 bases at J; junction bases unmatched: 7. Germline V CDR1 and CDR2: SGHTA, FQGNSA. CDR3 residues: CASSGGTKGETQYF. The CDR3 DNA reads TGTGCCAGCAGCGGAGGGACTAAGGGAGAGACCCAGTACTTC.

This clonotype was counted many times. The chain is built from TRBV20-1 and TRBJ1-2; D is undetermined. CDR1 DFQATT and CDR2 SNEGSKA come from the germline V gene (reference sequence). This CDR3 is 15 amino acids long. The V end lost 2 bases, the J end lost 5 bases, and 18 bases lay between the germline ends. CDR3 bases: TGCAGTGCTAGACCCTACCGCGAACCGGGTTATGGCTACACCTTC. It codes for CSARPYREPGYGYTF.

This clonotype was found many times. The chain is built from TRBV9 and TRBJ1-1; D is possibly TRBD1 (6 bases). The CDR3 is 15 residues long. Germline values: CDR1 SGDLS, CDR2 YYNGEE. V was pared by 4 bases and J by 1 base, with 14 bases between. The CDR3 DNA follows: TGTGCCAGCAGCCCACAGGGAGGACGGAACACTGAAGCTTTCTTT. The encoded protein is CASSPQGGRNTEAFF.

This clonotype was picked up many times. V and J are TRBV6-6 and TRBJ2-4; D possibly corresponds to TRBD1 (6 bases). The CDR3 length is 13 residues. Trimming left V 6 bases short and J 7 bases short, with 13 bases between. CDR1 and CDR2 (germline): MNHNY, SVGAGI (reference sequence). CDR3: CASRQGGENIQYF. The CDR3 nucleotides read TGTGCCAGCAGACAGGGTGGAGAGAACATTCAGTACTTC.

This clonotype was observed at least ten times. The CDR3 sequence is CASRLQSQGDTEAFF. The CDR3 coding sequence is TGCGCCAGCCGTCTCCAATCACAGGGGGACACTGAAGCTTTCTTT. The chain has TRBV5-1 and TRBJ1-1; 8 nucleotides align to TRBD1. V shed 7 bases and J 3 bases; nucleotides not matched to a gene: 11. From germline, CDR1 is SGHRS and CDR2 YFSETQ. This CDR3 contains 15 residues.

The sample holds many counts of this clonotype. The chain employs TRBV20-1 and TRBJ2-6, with D possibly being TRBD1 (6 bases). Trimming stripped 3 bases from V and 0 bases from J, with 15 bases between. This CDR3 has 17 residues. Germline V lookup: CDR1 DFQATT, CDR2 SNEGSKA (reference sequence). The chain's CDR3 is CSASDTSGASGANVLTF. In DNA, the CDR3 is TGCAGTGCTAGCGATACCTCAGGGGCCTCTGGGGCCAACGTCCTGACTTTC.

This clonotype was seen repeatedly, ten times or more. The CDR3 sequence is CASSTRGGSNQPQHF. CDR3 sequence (DNA): TGTGCCAGCAGTACCAGGGGCGGAAGCAATCAGCCCCAGCATTTT. The chain carries TRBV12-3 or TRBV12-4 and TRBJ1-5; tentatively, D is TRBD1 (6 bases). V was cut by 5 bases and J by 1 base, with 12 bases left in between. The CDR3 spans 15 residues.

This clonotype was picked up many times. This rearrangement joins TRBV7-7 to TRBJ2-3, with 8 nucleotides matching TRBD1. Germline trimming cut 2 bases from V and 2 bases from J; bases unmatched to any gene: 3. Germline lookup yields CDR1 SSHAT and CDR2 FNYEAQ (reference sequence). The CDR3 length is 15 residues. The CDR3 reads CASSLTDRATDTQYF. CDR3 coding DNA: TGTGCCAGCAGCTTAACGGACAGGGCCACAGATACGCAGTATTTT.

This clonotype was picked up many times. The rearrangement links TRBV6-6 to TRBJ1-3; TRBD1 is a possible D gene (5 bases). V dropped 7 bases and J dropped 4 bases, with 17 bases sitting between them. Germline-derived CDR1 and CDR2 are MNHNY and SVGAGI (reference sequence). The CDR3 length is 15 residues. Here the CDR3 DNA reads TGTGCCAGCATTCCCGCCCGGGGGAACGGAAACACCATATATTTT. Its translation is CASIPARGNGNTIYF.

This clonotype was detected ten times or more. The V call is TRBV6-6, the J call TRBJ1-5; D is perhaps TRBD1 (5 bases). Germline CDR1 and CDR2: MNHNY and SVGAGI (reference sequence). Deletions cut 6 bases from V and 0 bases from J, with 15 bases between. The CDR3 loop spans 16 amino acids. The CDR3 DNA is TGTGCCAGCAGCATAATTGGGACCCATAGCAATCAGCCCCAGCATTTT. Translated: CASSIIGTHSNQPQHF.

This clonotype appeared many times. This rearrangement joins TRBV5-6 to TRBJ2-7, with D hard to call. This CDR3 comprises 15 residues. The germline CDR1 and CDR2 sequences are SGHDT and YYEEEE. Trimming stripped 3 bases from V and 2 bases from J, with 15 bases between. In nucleotides, the CDR3 is TGTGCCAGCAGCTCCCTCCCCACGGGCGCCTACGAGCAGTACTTC. It encodes CASSSLPTGAYEQYF.

This clonotype was observed many times. Because the CDR3 is missing its conserved closing phenylalanine or tryptophan, this is likely a read error. The DNA is left out, because the CDR3 cannot be placed on it with certainty; the CDR3 is given as TCRdb lists it. V and J are TRBV5-5 and TRBJ2-7; TRBD2 was called by the table and not checked on the DNA. The germline V gene has CDR1 SGHKS and CDR2 YYEKEE (reference sequence). The CDR3 is 14 residues long, ends included. The CDR3 is CASSLVPGTSGGEH.

Note on this clonotype: It may be a read error: a sequence one base away is much more abundant. Because the CDR3 is missing its conserved closing phenylalanine or tryptophan, this is likely a read error. The chain joins TRBV15 to TRBJ2-4; D not certain. Germline CDR1 is LNHNV and CDR2 is YYDKDF (reference sequence). V gave up 5 bases and J gave up 0 bases, with 8 bases separating them. The CDR3 consists of 14 residues. The CDR3 region is CATSQELAKNIQYC. CDR3 DNA sequence: TGTGCCACCAGCCAGGAGCTAGCCAAAAACATTCAGTACTGC.

This clonotype was detected many times. V and J are TRBV15 and TRBJ2-3; 8 bases line up with TRBD1. V lost 5 bases and J lost 3; bases outside the gene matches: 4. There are 14 residues in the CDR3. Germline-derived CDR1 and CDR2 are LNHNV and YYDKDF (reference sequence). CDR3 DNA sequence: TGTGCCACCAGCTACAGGGGGTCGACAGATACGCAGTATTTT. Protein: CATSYRGSTDTQYF. The full variable domain, its missing parts supplied by reference TRBV15 and TRBJ2-3, is DAMVIQNPRYQVTQFGKPVTLSCSQTLNHNVMYWYQQKSSQAPKLLFHYYDKDFNNEADTPDNFQSRRPNTSFCFLDIRSPGLGDTAMYLCATSYRGSTDTQYFGPGTRLTVL.

This clonotype has a handful of counts. V usage is TRBV29-1 and J usage is TRBJ2-7; D is perhaps TRBD2 (6 bases). Germline CDR1 reads SQVTM; CDR2 reads ANQGSEA. The CDR3 sequence is 12 residues long. Deletions cut 5 bases from V and 7 bases from J, with 15 bases between. The CDR3 DNA reads as TGCAGCGTTTTTACAGGACTATGGGAGCAGTACTTC. The encoded protein is CSVFTGLWEQYF.